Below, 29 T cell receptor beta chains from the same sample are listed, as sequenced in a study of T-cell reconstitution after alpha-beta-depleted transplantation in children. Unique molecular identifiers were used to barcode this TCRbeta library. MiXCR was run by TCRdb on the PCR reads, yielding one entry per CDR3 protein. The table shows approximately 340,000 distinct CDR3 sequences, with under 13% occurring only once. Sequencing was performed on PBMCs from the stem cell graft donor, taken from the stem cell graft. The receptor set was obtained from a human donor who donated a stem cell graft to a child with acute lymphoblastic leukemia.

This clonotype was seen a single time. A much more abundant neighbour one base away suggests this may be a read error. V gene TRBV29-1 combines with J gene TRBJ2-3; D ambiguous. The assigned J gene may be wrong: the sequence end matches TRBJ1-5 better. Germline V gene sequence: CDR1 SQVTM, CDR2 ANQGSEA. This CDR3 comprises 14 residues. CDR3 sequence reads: CSESNPISTDTQHF. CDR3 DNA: TGCAGCGAGAGCAACCCCATTAGCACAGATACGCAGCATTTT.

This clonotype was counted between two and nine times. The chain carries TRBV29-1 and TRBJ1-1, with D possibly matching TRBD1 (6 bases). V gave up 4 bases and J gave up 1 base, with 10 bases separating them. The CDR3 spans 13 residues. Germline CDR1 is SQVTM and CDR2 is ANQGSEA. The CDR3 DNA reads TGCAGCGTTGCCGGGGACACGAACACTGAAGCTTTCTTT. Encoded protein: CSVAGDTNTEAFF. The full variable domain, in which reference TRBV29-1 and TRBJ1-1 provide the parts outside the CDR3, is SAVISQKPSRDICQRGTSLTIQCQVDSQVTMMFWYRQQPGQSLTLIATANQGSEATYESGFVIDKFPISRPNLTFSTLTVSNMSPEDSSIYLCSVAGDTNTEAFFGQGTRLTVV.

As DNA, the CDR3 is TGTGCCAGCAGCACCGGGACCGCCCGGGAGCTGTTTTTT. Translation: CASSTGTARELFF. V and J are TRBV11-2 and TRBJ2-2, with D possibly called TRBD1 or TRBD2 (5 bases each). The CDR3 loop spans 13 amino acids. Trimming pared 5 bases from V and 9 bases from J, leaving 13 bases between. Germline CDR1 reads SGHAT; CDR2 reads FQNNGV.

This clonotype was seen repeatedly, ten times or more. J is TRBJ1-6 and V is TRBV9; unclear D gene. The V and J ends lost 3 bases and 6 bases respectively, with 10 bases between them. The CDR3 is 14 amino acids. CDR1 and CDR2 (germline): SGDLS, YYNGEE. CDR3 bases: TGTGCCAGCAGCGCGACCTTAACTAATTCACCCCTCCACTTT. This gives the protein CASSATLTNSPLHF.

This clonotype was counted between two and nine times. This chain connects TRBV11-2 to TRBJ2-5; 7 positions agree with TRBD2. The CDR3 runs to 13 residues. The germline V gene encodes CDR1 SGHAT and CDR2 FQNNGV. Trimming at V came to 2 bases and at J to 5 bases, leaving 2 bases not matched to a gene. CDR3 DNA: TGTGCCAGCAGCTTATGGGGGGGGGAGACCCAGTACTTC. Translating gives CASSLWGGETQYF. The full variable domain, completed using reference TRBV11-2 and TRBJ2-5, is EAGVAQSPRYKIIEKRQSVAFWCNPISGHATLYWYQQILGQGPKLLIQFQNNGVVDDSQLPKDRFSAERLKGVDSTLKIQPAKLEDSAVYLCASSLWGGETQYFGPGTRLLVL.

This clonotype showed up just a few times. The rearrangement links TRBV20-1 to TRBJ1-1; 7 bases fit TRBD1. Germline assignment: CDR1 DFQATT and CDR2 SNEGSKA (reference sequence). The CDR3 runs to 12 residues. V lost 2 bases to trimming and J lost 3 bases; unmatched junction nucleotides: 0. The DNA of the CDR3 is TGCAGTGCTAGACAGGGGGACACTGAAGCTTTCTTT. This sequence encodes CSARQGDTEAFF.

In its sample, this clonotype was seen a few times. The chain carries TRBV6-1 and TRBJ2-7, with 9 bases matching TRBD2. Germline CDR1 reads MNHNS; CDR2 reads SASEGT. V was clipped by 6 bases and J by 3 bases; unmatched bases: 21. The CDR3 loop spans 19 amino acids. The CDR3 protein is CASSPTGLSSRGRGYEQYF. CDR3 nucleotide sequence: TGTGCCAGCAGCCCGACCGGCCTCTCCTCTCGCGGGAGGGGCTACGAGCAGTACTTC.

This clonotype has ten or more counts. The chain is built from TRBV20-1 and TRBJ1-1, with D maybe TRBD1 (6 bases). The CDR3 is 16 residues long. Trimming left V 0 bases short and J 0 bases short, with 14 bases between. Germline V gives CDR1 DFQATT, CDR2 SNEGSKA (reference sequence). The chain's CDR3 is CSARDPAGDMNTEAFF. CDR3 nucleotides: TGCAGTGCTAGAGATCCCGCGGGGGACATGAACACTGAAGCTTTCTTT.

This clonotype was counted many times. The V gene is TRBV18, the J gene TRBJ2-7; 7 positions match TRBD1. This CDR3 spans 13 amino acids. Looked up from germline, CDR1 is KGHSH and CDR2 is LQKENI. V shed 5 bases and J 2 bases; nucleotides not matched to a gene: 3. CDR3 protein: CASSGTAPYEQYF. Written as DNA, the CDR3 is TGTGCCAGCTCAGGGACAGCCCCCTACGAGCAGTACTTC.

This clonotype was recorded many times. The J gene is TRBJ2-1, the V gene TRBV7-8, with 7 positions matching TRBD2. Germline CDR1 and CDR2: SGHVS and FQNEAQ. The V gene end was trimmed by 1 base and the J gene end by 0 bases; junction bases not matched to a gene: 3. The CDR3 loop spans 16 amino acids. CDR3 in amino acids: CASSLEPSGSYNEQFF. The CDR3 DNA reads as TGTGCCAGCAGCTTAGAACCTAGCGGCTCCTACAATGAGCAGTTCTTC.

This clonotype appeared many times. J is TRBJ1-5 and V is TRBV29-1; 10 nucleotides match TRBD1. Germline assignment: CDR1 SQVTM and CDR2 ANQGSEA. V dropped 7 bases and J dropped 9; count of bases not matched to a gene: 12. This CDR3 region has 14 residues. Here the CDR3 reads CSAGTGTGASPQHF. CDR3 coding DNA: TGCAGCGCAGGAACCGGGACAGGGGCTTCGCCCCAGCATTTT.

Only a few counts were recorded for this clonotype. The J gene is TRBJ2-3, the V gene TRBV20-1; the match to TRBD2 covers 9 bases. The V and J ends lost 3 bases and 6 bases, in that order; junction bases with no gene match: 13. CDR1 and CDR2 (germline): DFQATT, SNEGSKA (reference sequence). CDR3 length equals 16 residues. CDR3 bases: TGCAGTGCTAGTAATCCAGGCGGGAGGGCAGCCGATACGCAGTATTTT. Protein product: CSASNPGGRAADTQYF.

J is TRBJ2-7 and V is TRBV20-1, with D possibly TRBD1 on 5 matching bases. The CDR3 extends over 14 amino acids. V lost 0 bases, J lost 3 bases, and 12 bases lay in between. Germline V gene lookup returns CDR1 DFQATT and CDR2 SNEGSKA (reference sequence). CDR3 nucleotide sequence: TGCAGTGCTAGAGATTTCAGGGCCAACTACGAGCAGTACTTC. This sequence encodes CSARDFRANYEQYF.

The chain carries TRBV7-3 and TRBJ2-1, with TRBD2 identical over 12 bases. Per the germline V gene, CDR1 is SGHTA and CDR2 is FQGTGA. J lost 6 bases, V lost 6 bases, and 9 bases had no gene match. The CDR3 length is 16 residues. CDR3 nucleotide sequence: TGTGCCAGCAGTTCCGAACTAGCGGGAGGATTCAATGAGCAGTTCTTC. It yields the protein CASSSELAGGFNEQFF.

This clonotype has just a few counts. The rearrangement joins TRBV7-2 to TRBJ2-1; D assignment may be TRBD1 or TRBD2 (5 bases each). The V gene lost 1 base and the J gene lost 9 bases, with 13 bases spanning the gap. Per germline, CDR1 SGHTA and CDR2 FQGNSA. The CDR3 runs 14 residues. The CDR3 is CASSLGGVRGEQFF. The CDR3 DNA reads TGTGCCAGCAGCTTAGGAGGGGTTAGGGGTGAGCAGTTCTTC.

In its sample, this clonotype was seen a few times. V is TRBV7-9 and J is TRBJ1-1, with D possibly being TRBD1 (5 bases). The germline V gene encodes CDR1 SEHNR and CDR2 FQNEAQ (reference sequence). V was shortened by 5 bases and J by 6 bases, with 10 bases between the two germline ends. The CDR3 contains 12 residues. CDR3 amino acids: CASSLPGPEAFF. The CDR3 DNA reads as TGTGCCAGCAGCCTACCGGGACCTGAAGCTTTCTTT.

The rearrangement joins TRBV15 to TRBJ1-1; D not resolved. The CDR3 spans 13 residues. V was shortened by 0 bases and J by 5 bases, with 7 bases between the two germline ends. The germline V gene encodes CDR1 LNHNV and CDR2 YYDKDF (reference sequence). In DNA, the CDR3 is TGTGCCACCAGCAGAGATTACGGGACTGAAGCTTTCTTT. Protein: CATSRDYGTEAFF.

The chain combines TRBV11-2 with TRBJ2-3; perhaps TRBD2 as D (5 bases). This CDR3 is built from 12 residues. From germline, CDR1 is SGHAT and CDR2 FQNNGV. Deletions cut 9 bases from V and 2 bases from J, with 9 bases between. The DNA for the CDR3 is TGTGCCAGTCTAGCCCTCACAGATACGCAGTATTTT. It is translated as CASLALTDTQYF.

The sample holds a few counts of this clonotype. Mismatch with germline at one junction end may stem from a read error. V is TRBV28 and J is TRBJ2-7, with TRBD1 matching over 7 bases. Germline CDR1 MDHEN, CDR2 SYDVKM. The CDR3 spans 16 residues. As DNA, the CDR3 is TGTGCCAGCAGTTCCCCGACAGGGCTTATAGCGATCCCGTTTATGTTC. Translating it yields CASSSPTGLIAIPFMF. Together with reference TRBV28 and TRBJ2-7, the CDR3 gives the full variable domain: DVKVTQSSRYLVKRTGEKVFLECVQDMDHENMFWYRQDPGLGLRLIYFSYDVKMKEKGDIPEGYSVSREKKERFSLILESASTNQTSMYLCASSSPTGLIAIPFMFGPGTRLTVT.

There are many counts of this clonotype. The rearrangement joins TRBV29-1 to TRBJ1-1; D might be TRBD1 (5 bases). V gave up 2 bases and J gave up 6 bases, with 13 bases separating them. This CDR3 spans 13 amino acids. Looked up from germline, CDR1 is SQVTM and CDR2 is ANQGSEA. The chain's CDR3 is CSVENGEGAEAFF. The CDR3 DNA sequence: TGCAGCGTTGAAAACGGGGAAGGGGCTGAAGCTTTCTTT.

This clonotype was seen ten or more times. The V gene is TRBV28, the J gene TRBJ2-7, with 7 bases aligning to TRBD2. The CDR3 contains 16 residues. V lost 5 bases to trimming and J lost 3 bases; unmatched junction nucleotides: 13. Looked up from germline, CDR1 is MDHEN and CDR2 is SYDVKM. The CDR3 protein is CASSPRVGGGHYEQYF. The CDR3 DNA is TGTGCCAGCAGTCCCCGAGTCGGGGGAGGGCACTACGAGCAGTACTTC.

The CDR3 DNA follows: TGCGCCAGCAGCTTGGATCCTCACCAAGAGACCCAGTACTTC. This encodes CASSLDPHQETQYF. The chain links TRBV5-1 to TRBJ2-5, with D hard to call. This CDR3 contains 14 residues. V lost 0 bases and J lost 0, with 6 bases in between. The germline V gene has CDR1 SGHRS and CDR2 YFSETQ.

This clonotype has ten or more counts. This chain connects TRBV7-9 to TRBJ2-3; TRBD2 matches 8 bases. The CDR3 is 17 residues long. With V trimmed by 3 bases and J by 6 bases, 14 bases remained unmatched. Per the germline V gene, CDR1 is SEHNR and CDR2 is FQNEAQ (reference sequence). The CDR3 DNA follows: TGTGCCAGCAGCTTCGGCGTTAGCGGGACTTCCGGGGATACGCAGTATTTT. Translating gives CASSFGVSGTSGDTQYF.

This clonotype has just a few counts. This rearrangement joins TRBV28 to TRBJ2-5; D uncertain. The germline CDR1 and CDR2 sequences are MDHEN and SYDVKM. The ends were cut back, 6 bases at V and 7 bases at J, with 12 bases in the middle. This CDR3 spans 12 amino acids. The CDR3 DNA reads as TGTGCCAGCAGCCCGCCCCCCGGGACCCAGTACTTC. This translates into CASSPPPGTQYF. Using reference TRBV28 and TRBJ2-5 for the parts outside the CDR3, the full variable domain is DVKVTQSSRYLVKRTGEKVFLECVQDMDHENMFWYRQDPGLGLRLIYFSYDVKMKEKGDIPEGYSVSREKKERFSLILESASTNQTSMYLCASSPPPGTQYFGPGTRLLVL.

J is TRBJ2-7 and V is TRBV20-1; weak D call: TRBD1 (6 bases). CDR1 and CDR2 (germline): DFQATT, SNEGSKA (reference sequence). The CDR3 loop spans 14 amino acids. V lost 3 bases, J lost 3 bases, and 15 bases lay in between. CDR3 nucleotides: TGCAGTGCTAGGGCGACGACAGGTTACTACGAGCAGTACTTC. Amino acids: CSARATTGYYEQYF.

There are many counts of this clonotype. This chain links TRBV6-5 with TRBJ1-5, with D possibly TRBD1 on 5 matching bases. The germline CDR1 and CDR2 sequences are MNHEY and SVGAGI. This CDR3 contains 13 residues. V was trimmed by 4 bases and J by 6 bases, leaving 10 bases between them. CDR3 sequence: CASSSQGGQPQHF. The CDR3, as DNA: TGTGCCAGCAGTTCTCAGGGCGGTCAGCCCCAGCATTTT.

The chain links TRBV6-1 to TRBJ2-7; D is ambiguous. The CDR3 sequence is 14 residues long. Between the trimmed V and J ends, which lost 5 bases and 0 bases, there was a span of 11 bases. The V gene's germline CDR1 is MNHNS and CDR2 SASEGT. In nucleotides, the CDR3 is TGTGCCAGCAGTCAACGGACGGCCTCCTACGAGCAGTACTTC. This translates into CASSQRTASYEQYF.

The CDR3 loop is CASSQDGSRAFF. CDR3 coding DNA: TGCGCCAGCAGCCAAGATGGATCCCGAGCTTTCTTT. The gene calls are TRBV4-3 and TRBJ1-1, with no clear D. V lost 0 bases and J 10 bases, leaving 9 bases between the germline ends. The CDR3 has 12 amino acids. From germline, CDR1 is LGHNA and CDR2 YSLEER.

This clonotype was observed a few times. The CDR3 here is CSASGTSSYEQYF. CDR3 bases: TGCAGTGCTAGCGGGACCAGCTCCTACGAGCAGTACTTC. The gene calls are TRBV20-1 and TRBJ2-7; D may correspond to TRBD1 or TRBD2 (5 bases each). With 3 bases removed from V and 0 bases from J, the gap between germline ends came to 9 bases. The CDR3 has 13 amino acids. Germline assignment: CDR1 DFQATT and CDR2 SNEGSKA (reference sequence).